These 5 T cell receptor beta chains were all obtained from the same sample, sequenced in a study of OX40 agonist ivuxolimab in advanced cancers. The method was immunoSEQ multiplex PCR; TCRdb's version includes in-frame clones alone and lacks a portion of them. The sample has about 94,000 clones; roughly 84% are singletons. Sample: CD4+ or CD8+ T cells sorted from blood, taken in a trial of the OX40 agonist ivuxolimab. Receptors originate from an adult with an advanced solid tumor such as melanoma, head and neck, liver or kidney cancer.

The chain combines TRBV19 with TRBJ1-6, with D possibly matching TRBD1 (5 bases). CDR1 and CDR2 (germline): LNHDA, SQIVND (reference sequence). The CDR3 is 17 residues long. Trimming pared 3 bases from V and 9 bases from J, leaving 21 bases between. The CDR3 loop is CASSILGRVHTFSPLHF. Here the CDR3 DNA reads TGTGCCAGTAGTATTCTGGGCAGGGTGCACACTTTTTCACCCCTCCACTTT.

This clone was detected once. The rearrangement joins TRBV5-1 to TRBJ1-1; no clear D. The CDR3 is made up of 15 amino acids. Trimming stripped 0 bases from V and 1 base from J, with 10 bases between. Germline V lookup: CDR1 SGHRS, CDR2 YFSETQ. The CDR3 reads CASSLDLQRNTEAFF. The CDR3, as DNA: TGCGCCAGCAGCTTGGATTTACAGCGGAACACTGAAGCTTTCTTT.

The CDR3 nucleotides read TGCGCCAGCAGCCCTAGCCTTACAGGAAACGAGCAGTACTTC. Protein sequence: CASSPSLTGNEQYF. The gene calls are TRBV5-1 and TRBJ2-7; either TRBD1 or TRBD2 may fit D (5 bases each). V was trimmed by 4 bases and J by 5 bases, leaving 16 bases between them. The CDR3 consists of 14 residues. Germline V CDR1 and CDR2: SGHRS, YFSETQ.

The chain couples TRBV5-1 to TRBJ2-7; D gene unclear. Germline V gene lookup returns CDR1 SGHRS and CDR2 YFSETQ. V was clipped by 0 bases and J by 0 bases, with 10 bases between them. This CDR3 is 15 amino acids long. CDR3 protein: CASSLARRNSYEQYF. For the CDR3, the DNA is TGCGCCAGCAGCTTGGCCAGGCGAAACTCCTACGAGCAGTACTTC.

This rearrangement joins TRBV20-1 to TRBJ1-4, with D unresolved. This CDR3 has 11 amino acids. The V gene lost 2 bases and the J gene lost 7 bases, with 5 bases spanning the gap. The germline V gene encodes CDR1 DFQATT and CDR2 SNEGSKA (reference sequence). Here the CDR3 reads CSARMGEKLFF. In DNA, the CDR3 is TGCAGTGCTAGAATGGGTGAAAAACTGTTTTTT.